The next 5 T cell receptor beta chains were all read from a single sample in a study of T cell responses to AZD1222 COVID-19 vaccine. TCRdb keeps only in-frame clones here, not all; method: immunoSEQ multiplex PCR. The sample lists about 100,000 clones, around 87% seen once, with roughly 15% in the top ten. Sequenced here: peripheral blood, sampled on day 0 of AZD1222 vaccination. The receptors shown here come from an adult in good health.

The V gene is TRBV11-3, the J gene TRBJ2-6, with D possibly being TRBD1 (6 bases). The CDR3 has 16 residues. From germline, CDR1 is SGHNT and CDR2 YENEEA. Trimming shortened V by 4 bases and J by 2 bases, and 12 bases separated the two germline ends. The CDR3 bases are TGTGCCAGCAGCTCTACAGGGTTTCCTGGGGCCAACGTCCTGACTTTC. This gives the protein CASSSTGFPGANVLTF. The full variable domain, completed using reference TRBV11-3 and TRBJ2-6, is EAGVVQSPRYKIIEKKQPVAFWCNPISGHNTLYWYLQNLGQGPELLIRYENEEAVDDSQLPKDRFSAERLKGVDSTLKIQPAELGDSAVYLCASSSTGFPGANVLTFGAGSRLTVL.

V and J are TRBV10-3 and TRBJ1-5, with a weak D call TRBD1 (5 bases). Germline assignment: CDR1 ENHRY and CDR2 SYGVKD. The V gene lost 5 bases and the J gene lost 2 bases, with 16 bases spanning the gap. CDR3 size: 16 residues. CDR3: CAISPSGGDGNQPQHF. CDR3 bases: TGTGCCATCAGTCCCTCGGGAGGGGACGGCAATCAGCCCCAGCATTTT.

The genes are TRBV10-3 and TRBJ1-1, with D possibly matching TRBD1 (5 bases). The V and J ends lost 5 bases and 2 bases respectively, with 15 bases between them. The germline CDR1 and CDR2 sequences are ENHRY and SYGVKD. This CDR3 spans 15 amino acids. CDR3 nucleotides: TGTGCCATCAGTCCGAGGGGCGATGGAAACACTGAAGCTTTCTTT. As protein: CAISPRGDGNTEAFF.

The chain couples TRBV18 to TRBJ1-2; TRBD1 matches at 10 bases. V lost 5 bases and J lost 7; bases outside the gene matches: 7. Germline lookup yields CDR1 KGHSH and CDR2 LQKENI. The CDR3 contains 14 residues. In nucleotides, the CDR3 is TGTGCCAGCTCAACGGGACAGGGGAGAGGTGGCTACACCTTC. It encodes CASSTGQGRGGYTF.

The genes are TRBV19 and TRBJ1-5; weak D call: TRBD1 (5 bases). The CDR3 sequence is 15 residues long. The V and J ends lost 4 bases and 0 bases respectively, with 10 bases between them. The germline V gene encodes CDR1 LNHDA and CDR2 SQIVND (reference sequence). CDR3: CASSTKGISNQPQHF. CDR3 nucleotides: TGTGCCAGTAGTACCAAGGGGATTAGCAATCAGCCCCAGCATTTT.